Each of the 5 T cell receptor beta chains below was sequenced from the same sample in a study of T cell repertoires in cytomegalovirus infection (dated by TCRdb to the late 2010s). These receptors' targets are unknown. This specimen's treatment or condition label, per the study, means: in vitro stimulation with specific CMV peptide epitopes to enrich CMV-specific T cells. The sample was run on an Illumina HiSeq 1500. The raw public data were reprocessed by TCRdb itself: fastp quality trimming at Q25, MiXCR clonotype calling, in-frame beta chains only. Entries that share a CDR3 protein sequence are merged under the most common genes and DNA. For this sample the table gives around 570,000 distinct CDR3 sequences, of which 40% were detected only once. About 48% of the sample is taken by the ten largest. Specimen: cultured PBMCs, collected from culture after CMV antigen stimulation. The receptors come from a human donor in good health (CMV status not recorded). Some clones in this sample may be carry-over from other donors' samples.

The chain has TRBV11-2 and TRBJ1-4; possible D gene TRBD1, 5 bases. Germline loops: CDR1 SGHAT, CDR2 FQNNGV. Deletions cut 3 bases from V and 4 bases from J, with 9 bases between. This CDR3 contains 14 residues. The CDR3 region is CASSFRVNNEKLFF. CDR3 DNA: TGTGCCAGCAGCTTCAGGGTTAATAATGAAAAACTGTTTTTT.

This chain connects TRBV11-2 to TRBJ2-7; 7 nucleotides agree with TRBD1. Germline assignment: CDR1 SGHAT and CDR2 FQNNGV. Germline trimming cut 7 bases from V and 0 bases from J; bases unmatched to any gene: 6. This CDR3 comprises 14 residues. CDR3 protein: CASKDRASSYEQYF. The CDR3 nucleotides are TGTGCCAGCAAAGACAGGGCGAGCTCCTACGAGCAGTACTTC.

The CDR3 sequence is CASSFSSQGMEFF. DNA for the CDR3: TGTGCCAGCAGTTTCTCAAGTCAGGGTATGGAGTTCTTC. The chain combines TRBV12-3 or TRBV12-4 with TRBJ2-1, with D possibly matching TRBD1 (5 bases). V gave up 3 bases and J gave up 14 bases, with 17 bases separating them. CDR3 size: 13 residues.

V gene TRBV29-1 combines with J gene TRBJ2-3; D tentatively fits TRBD1 or TRBD2 (5 bases each). The V gene's germline CDR1 is SQVTM and CDR2 ANQGSEA. Trimming removed 3 bases at V and 3 bases at J, with 7 bases between. The CDR3 extends over 12 amino acids. DNA of the CDR3: TGCAGCGTTGATGGGGGAACAGATACGCAGTATTTT. This sequence encodes CSVDGGTDTQYF.

This clonotype has a handful of counts. The chain carries TRBV7-2 and TRBJ2-6; D unresolved. Trimming removed 5 bases from V and 0 bases from J, with 17 bases in between. The germline gives CDR1 SGHTA, CDR2 FQGNSA. The CDR3 contains 18 residues. In DNA form, the CDR3 reads TGTGCCAGCAGCGTTAATCAGGAACTGCCCTCTGGGGCCAACGTCCTGACTTTC. Its protein product is CASSVNQELPSGANVLTF.